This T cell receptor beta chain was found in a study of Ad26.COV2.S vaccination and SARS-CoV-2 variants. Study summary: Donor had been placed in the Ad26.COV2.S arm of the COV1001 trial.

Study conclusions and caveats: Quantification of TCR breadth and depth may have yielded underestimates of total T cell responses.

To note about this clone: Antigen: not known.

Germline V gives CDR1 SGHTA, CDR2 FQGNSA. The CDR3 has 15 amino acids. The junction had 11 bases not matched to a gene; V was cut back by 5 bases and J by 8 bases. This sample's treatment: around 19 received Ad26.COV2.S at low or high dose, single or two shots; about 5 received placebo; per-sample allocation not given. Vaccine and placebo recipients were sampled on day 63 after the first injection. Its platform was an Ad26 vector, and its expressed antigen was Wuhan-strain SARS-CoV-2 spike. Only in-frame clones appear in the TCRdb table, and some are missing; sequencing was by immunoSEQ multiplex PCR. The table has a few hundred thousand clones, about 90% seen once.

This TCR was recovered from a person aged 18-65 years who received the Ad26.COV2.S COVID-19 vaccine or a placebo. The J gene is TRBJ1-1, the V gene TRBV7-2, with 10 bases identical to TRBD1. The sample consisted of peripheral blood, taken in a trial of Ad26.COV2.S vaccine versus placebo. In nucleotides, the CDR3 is TGTGCCAGCAGCCTCAGGACAGGGGGAGAGAGAGAAGCTTTCTTT. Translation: CASSLRTGGEREAFF.